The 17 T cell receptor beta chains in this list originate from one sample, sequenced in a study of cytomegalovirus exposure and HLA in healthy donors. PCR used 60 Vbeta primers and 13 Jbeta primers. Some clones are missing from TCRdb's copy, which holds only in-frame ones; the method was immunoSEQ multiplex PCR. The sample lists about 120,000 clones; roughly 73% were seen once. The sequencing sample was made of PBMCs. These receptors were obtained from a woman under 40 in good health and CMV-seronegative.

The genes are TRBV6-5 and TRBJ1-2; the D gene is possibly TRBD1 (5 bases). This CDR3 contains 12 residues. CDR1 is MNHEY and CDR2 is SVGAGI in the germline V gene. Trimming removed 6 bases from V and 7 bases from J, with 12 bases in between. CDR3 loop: CASRLTGGGYTF. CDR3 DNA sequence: TGTGCCAGCAGACTAACGGGGGGTGGCTACACCTTC.

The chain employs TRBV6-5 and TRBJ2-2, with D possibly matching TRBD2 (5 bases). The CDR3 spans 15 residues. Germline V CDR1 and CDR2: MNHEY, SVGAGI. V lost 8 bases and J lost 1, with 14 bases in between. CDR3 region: CASRPDRGNTGELFF. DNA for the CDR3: TGTGCCAGCCGTCCCGATCGGGGGAACACCGGGGAGCTGTTTTTT.

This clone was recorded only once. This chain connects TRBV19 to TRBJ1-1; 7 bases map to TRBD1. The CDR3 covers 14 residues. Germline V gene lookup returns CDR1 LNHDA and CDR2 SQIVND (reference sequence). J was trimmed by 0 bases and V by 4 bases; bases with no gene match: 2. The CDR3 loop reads CASSNRGLNTEAFF. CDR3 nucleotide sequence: TGTGCCAGTAGTAATAGGGGGCTGAACACTGAAGCTTTCTTT.

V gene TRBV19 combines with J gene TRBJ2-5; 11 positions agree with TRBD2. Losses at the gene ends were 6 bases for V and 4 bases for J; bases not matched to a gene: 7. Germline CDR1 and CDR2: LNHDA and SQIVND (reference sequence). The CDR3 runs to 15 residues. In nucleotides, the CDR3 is TGTGCCAGTAGCCCCGGGACTAGCGGCTTAGAGACCCAGTACTTC. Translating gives CASSPGTSGLETQYF. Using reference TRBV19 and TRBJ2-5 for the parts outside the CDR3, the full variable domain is DGGITQSPKYLFRKEGQNVTLSCEQNLNHDAMYWYRQDPGQGLRLIYYSQIVNDFQKGDIAEGYSVSREKKESFPLTVTSAQKNPTAFYLCASSPGTSGLETQYFGPGTRLLVL.

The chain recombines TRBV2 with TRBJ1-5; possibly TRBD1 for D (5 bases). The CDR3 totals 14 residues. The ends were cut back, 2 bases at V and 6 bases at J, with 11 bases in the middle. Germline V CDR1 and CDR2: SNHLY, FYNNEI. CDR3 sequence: CASSESGRGQPQHF. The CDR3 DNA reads TGTGCCAGCAGTGAATCAGGGAGGGGTCAGCCCCAGCATTTT.

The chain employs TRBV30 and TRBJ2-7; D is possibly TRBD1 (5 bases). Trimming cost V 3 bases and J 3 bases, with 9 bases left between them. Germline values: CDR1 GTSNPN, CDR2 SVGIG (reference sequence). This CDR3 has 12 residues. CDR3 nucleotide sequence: TGTGCCTGGAGAGGGGTTGACTACGAGCAGTACTTC. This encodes CAWRGVDYEQYF.

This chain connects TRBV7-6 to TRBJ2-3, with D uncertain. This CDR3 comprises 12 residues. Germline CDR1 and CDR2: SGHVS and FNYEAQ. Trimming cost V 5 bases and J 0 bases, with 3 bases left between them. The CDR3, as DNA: TGTGCCAGCAGCCTTAGCACAGATACGCAGTATTTT. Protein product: CASSLSTDTQYF.

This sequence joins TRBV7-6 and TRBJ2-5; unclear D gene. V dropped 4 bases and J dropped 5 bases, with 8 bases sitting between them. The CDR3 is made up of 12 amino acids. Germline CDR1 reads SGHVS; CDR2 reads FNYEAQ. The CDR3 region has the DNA TGTGCCAGCAGCTCCCGGGTGGAGACCCAGTACTTC. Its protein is CASSSRVETQYF.

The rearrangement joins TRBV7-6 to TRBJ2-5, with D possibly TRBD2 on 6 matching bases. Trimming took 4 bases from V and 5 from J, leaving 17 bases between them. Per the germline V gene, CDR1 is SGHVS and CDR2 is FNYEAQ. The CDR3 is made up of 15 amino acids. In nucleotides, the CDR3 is TGTGCCAGCAGCTCGGGGGAGAGGGGTACGGAGACCCAGTACTTC. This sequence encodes CASSSGERGTETQYF.

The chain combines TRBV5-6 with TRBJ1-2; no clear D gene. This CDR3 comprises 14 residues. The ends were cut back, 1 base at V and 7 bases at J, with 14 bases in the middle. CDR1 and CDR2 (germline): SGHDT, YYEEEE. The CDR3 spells CASSLTAAFSGYTF. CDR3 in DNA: TGTGCCAGCAGCTTGACAGCCGCGTTTTCTGGCTACACCTTC.

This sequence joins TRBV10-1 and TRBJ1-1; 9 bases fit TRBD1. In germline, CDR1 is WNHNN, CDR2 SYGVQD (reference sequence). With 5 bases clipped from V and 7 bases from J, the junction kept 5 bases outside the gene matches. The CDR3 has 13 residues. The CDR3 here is CASSTGQGNEAFF. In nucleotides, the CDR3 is TGCGCCAGCAGTACAGGACAGGGGAATGAAGCTTTCTTT.

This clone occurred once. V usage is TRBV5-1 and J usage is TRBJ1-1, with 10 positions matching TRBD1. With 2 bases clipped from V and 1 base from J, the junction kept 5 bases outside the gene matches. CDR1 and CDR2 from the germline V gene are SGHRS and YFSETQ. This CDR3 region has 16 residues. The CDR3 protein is CASSLETGGWNTEAFF. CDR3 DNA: TGCGCCAGCAGCTTAGAGACAGGGGGCTGGAACACTGAAGCTTTCTTT. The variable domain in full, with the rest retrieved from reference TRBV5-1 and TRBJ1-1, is KAGVTQTPRYLIKTRGQQVTLSCSPISGHRSVSWYQQTPGQGLQFLFEYFSETQRNKGNFPGRFSGRQFSNSRSEMNVSTLELGDSALYLCASSLETGGWNTEAFFGQGTRLTVV.

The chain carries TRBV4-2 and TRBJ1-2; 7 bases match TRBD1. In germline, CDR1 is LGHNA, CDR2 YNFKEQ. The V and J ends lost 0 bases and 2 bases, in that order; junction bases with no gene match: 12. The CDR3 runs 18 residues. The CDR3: CASSQEGGYGTDNYGYTF. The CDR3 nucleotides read TGTGCCAGCAGCCAAGAAGGAGGCTATGGGACAGACAACTATGGCTACACCTTC.

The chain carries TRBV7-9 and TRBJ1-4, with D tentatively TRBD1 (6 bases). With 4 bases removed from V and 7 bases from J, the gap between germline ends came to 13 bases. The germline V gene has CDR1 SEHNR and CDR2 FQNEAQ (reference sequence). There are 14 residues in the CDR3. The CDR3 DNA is TGTGCCAGCAGCTCCGATGGACAGACTGAAAAACTGTTTTTT. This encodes CASSSDGQTEKLFF.

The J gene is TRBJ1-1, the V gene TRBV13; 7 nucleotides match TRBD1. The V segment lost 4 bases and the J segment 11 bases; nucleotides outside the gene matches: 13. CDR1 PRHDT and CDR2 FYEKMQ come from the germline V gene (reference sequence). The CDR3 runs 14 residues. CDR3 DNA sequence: TGTGCCAGCAGCTCACTGACAGGGACGGCTAGGGCTTTCTTT. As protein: CASSSLTGTARAFF.

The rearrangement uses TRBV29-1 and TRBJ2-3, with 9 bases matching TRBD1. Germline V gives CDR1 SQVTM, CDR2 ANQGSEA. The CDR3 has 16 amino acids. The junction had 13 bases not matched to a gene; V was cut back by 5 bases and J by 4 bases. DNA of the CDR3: TGCAGCGTTTCTACAACCGGGACAGGGAGGGCAGATACGCAGTATTTT. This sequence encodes CSVSTTGTGRADTQYF.

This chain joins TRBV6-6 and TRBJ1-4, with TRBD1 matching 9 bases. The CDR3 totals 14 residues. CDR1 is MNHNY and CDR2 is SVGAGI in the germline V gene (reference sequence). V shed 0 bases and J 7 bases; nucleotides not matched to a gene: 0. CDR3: CASSYSGQGEKLFF. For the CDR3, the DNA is TGTGCCAGCAGTTACTCGGGACAGGGTGAAAAACTGTTTTTT.